This T cell receptor beta chain was profiled in a study of neurological immune-mediated disorders. Points from the study as a whole: Association with the multiple sclerosis repertoire cluster was not found for any clinical or MRI feature. Expanded clones shared no CDR3 amino acid sequences across subjects, suggesting private repertoires in all groups.

This clonotype appeared many times. Its antigen is unknown. Time point in this sample: longitudinal time-point 2. The germline V gene encodes CDR1 SGHRS and CDR2 YFSETQ. The V and J ends lost 5 bases and 3 bases, in that order; junction bases with no gene match: 9. CDR3 size: 15 residues. Over 180 million TCR-beta sequences from 15-18 subjects were obtained in each sequencing run. TCRdb independently ran MiXCR on the 5' RACE reads; one entry per CDR3 protein. The sample contains about 80,000 distinct CDR3 sequences, approximately 5.8% of which appear only once. The receptor comes from a woman aged 55-75 years with multiple sclerosis. The sample was PBMCs. This chain uses TRBV5-1 with TRBJ2-7; 9 bases line up with TRBD1. This CDR3 is CASSTGQGSLYEQYF. The CDR3 DNA reads as TGCGCCAGCAGTACCGGACAGGGGTCACTCTACGAGCAGTACTTC.